This T cell receptor beta chain came from a study of cytomegalovirus exposure and HLA in healthy donors. This clone was seen a handful of times. The J segment lost 1 base and the V segment lost 4 bases, leaving 7 bases of the junction unmatched. This CDR3 contains 15 residues. The germline gives CDR1 SGDLS, CDR2 YYNGEE. With 60 Vbeta and 13 Jbeta primers, the PCR was carried out. Sequenced by immunoSEQ multiplex PCR; TCRdb stores in-frame clones only, minus some. The data hold over 100,000 clones, with approximately 8.7% observed a single time. This rearrangement joins TRBV9 to TRBJ2-7; TRBD1 matches 8 bases. The origin of this receptor is a man aged 35 to 55 in good health and CMV-seronegative. Sequenced input: PBMCs. CDR3 sequence reads: CASSSQGAPSYEQYF. DNA of the CDR3: TGTGCCAGCAGCTCTCAGGGGGCGCCTTCCTACGAGCAGTACTTC.